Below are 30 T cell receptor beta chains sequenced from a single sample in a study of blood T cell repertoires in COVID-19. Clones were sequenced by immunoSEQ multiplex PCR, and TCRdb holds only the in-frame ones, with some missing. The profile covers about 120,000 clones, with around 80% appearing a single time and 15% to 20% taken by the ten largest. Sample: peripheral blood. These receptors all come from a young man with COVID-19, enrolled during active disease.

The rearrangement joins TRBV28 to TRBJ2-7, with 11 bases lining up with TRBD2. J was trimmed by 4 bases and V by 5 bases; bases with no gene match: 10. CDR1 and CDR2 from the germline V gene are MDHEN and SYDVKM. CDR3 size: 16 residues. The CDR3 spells CASSPGLAALRYEQYF. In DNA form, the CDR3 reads TGTGCCAGCAGTCCGGGACTAGCGGCCCTCCGGTACGAGCAGTACTTC.

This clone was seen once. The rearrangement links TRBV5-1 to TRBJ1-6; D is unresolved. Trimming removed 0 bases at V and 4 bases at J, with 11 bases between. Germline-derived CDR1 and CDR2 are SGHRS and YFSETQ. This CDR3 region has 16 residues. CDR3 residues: CASSLGGSEYNSPLHF. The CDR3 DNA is TGCGCCAGCAGCTTGGGTGGGTCGGAGTATAATTCACCCCTCCACTTT.

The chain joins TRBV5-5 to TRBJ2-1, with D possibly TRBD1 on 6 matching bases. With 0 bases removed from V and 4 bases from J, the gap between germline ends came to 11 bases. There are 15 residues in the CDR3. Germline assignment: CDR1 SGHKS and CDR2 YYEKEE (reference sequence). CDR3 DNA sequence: TGTGCCAGCAGCTTGGTTGGCCAGGGGTACAATGAGCAGTTCTTC. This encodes CASSLVGQGYNEQFF.

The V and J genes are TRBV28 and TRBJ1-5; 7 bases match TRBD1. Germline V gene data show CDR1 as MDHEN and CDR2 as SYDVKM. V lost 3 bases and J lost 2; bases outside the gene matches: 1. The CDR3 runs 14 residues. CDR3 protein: CASSFRGRNQPQHF. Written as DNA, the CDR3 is TGTGCCAGCAGTTTTAGGGGGCGCAATCAGCCCCAGCATTTT.

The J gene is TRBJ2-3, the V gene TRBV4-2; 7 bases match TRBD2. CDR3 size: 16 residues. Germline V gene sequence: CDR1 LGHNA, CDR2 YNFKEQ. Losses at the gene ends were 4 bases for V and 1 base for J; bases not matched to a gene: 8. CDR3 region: CASSPWGGSGTDTQYF. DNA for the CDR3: TGTGCCAGCAGCCCATGGGGGGGATCTGGCACAGATACGCAGTATTTT.

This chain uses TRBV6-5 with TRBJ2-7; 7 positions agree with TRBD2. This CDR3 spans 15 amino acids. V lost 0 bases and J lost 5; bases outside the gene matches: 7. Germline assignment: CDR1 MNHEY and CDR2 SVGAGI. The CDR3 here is CASSYSRAGSDEQYF. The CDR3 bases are TGTGCCAGCAGTTACTCGAGAGCGGGGAGCGACGAGCAGTACTTC.

CDR3 amino acids: CAISEFWTGDPGELFF. Written as DNA, the CDR3 is TGTGCCATCAGTGAATTTTGGACAGGGGATCCCGGGGAGCTGTTTTTT. V usage is TRBV10-3 and J usage is TRBJ2-2, with TRBD1 matching 9 bases. This CDR3 is built from 16 residues. The V gene's germline CDR1 is ENHRY and CDR2 SYGVKD. J was trimmed by 6 bases and V by 3 bases; bases with no gene match: 8.

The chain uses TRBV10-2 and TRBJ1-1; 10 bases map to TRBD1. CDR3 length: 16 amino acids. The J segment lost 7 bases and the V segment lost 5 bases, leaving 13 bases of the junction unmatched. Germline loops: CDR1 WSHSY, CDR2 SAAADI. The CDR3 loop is CASSPRNPGQGNEAFF. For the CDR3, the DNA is TGCGCCAGCAGTCCCCGGAATCCGGGACAGGGGAATGAAGCTTTCTTT.

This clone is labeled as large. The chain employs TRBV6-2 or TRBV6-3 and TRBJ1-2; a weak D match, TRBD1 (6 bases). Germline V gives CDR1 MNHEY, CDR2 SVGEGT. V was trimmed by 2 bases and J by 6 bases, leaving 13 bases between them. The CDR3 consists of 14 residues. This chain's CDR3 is CASSYPTGGNGYTF. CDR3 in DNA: TGTGCCAGCAGTTACCCGACAGGAGGTAATGGCTACACCTTC.

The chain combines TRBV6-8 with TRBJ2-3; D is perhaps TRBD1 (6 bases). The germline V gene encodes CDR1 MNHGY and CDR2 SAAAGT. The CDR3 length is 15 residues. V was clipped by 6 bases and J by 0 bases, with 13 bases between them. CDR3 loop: CASRNGQPSTDTQYF. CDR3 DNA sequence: TGTGCCAGCAGGAACGGACAGCCTAGCACAGATACGCAGTATTTT.

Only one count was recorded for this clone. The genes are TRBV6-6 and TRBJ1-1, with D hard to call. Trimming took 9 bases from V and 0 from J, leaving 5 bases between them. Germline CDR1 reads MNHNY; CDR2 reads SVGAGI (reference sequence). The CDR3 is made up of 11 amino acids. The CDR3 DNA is TGTGCCAGTACAGTGAACACTGAAGCTTTCTTT. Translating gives CASTVNTEAFF.

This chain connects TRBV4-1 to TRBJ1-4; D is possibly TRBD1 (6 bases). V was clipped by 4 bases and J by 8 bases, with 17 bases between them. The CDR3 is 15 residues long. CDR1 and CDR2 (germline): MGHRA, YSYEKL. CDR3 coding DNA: TGCGCCAGCAGCCTAGGGCACAGGGAGATGGAAAAACTGTTTTTT. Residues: CASSLGHREMEKLFF.

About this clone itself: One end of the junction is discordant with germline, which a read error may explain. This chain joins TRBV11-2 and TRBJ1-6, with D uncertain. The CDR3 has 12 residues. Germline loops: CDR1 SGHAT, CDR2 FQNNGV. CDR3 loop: CASSSDNSPLHF. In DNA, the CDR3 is TGTGCCAGCAGCTCCGATAATTCACCCCTCCACTTT.

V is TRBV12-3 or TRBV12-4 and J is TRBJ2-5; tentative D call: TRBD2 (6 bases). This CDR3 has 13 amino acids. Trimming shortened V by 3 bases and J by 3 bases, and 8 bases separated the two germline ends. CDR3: CASSFGGEETQYF. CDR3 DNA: TGTGCCAGCAGTTTTGGAGGGGAAGAGACCCAGTACTTC.

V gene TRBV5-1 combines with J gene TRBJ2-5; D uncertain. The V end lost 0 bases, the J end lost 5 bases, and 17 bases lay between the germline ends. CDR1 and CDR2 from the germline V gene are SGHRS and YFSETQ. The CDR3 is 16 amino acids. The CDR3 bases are TGCGCCAGCAGCTTGGTGTTTGGGCCGAAGTTGGAGACCCAGTACTTC. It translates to CASSLVFGPKLETQYF.

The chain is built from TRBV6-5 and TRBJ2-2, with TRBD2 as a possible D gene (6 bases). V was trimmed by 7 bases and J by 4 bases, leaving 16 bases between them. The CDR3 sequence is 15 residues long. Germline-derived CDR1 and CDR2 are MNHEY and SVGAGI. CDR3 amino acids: CASTRGGQGTGELFF. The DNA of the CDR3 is TGTGCCAGCACCAGAGGAGGGCAGGGCACCGGGGAGCTGTTTTTT.

CDR3 sequence: CASRPTSGSEVTGELFF. The CDR3 region has the DNA TGTGCCAGCAGACCCACTAGCGGGAGCGAAGTCACCGGGGAGCTGTTTTTT. V and J are TRBV11-2 and TRBJ2-2, with 11 bases fitting TRBD2. V lost 6 bases to trimming and J lost 4 bases; unmatched junction nucleotides: 10. CDR3 length: 17 amino acids. Germline-derived CDR1 and CDR2 are SGHAT and FQNNGV.

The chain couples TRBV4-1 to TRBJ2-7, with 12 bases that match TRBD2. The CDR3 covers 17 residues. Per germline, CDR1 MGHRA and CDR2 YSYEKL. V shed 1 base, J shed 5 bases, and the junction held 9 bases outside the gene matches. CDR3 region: CASSQGMASGRGNEQYF. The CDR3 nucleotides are TGCGCCAGCAGCCAAGGAATGGCTAGCGGGAGGGGAAACGAGCAGTACTTC.

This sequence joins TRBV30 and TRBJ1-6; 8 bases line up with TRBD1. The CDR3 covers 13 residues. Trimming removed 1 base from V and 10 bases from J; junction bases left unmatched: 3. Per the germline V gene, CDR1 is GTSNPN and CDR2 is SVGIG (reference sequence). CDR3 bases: TGTGCCTGGAGTGGACAGGGGAACTCACCCCTCCACTTT. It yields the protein CAWSGQGNSPLHF.

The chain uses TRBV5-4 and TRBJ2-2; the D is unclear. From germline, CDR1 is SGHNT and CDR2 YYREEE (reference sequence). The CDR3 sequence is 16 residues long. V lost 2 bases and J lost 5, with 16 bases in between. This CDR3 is CASSFDPAATTGELFF. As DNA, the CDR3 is TGTGCCAGCAGCTTTGATCCGGCTGCGACAACCGGGGAGCTGTTTTTT.

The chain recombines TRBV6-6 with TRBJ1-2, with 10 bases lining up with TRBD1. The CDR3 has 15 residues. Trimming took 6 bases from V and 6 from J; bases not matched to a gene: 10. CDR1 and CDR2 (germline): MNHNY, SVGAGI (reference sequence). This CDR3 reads CASSPRQGASDGYTF. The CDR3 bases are TGTGCCAGCAGCCCTCGACAGGGGGCAAGCGATGGCTACACCTTC.

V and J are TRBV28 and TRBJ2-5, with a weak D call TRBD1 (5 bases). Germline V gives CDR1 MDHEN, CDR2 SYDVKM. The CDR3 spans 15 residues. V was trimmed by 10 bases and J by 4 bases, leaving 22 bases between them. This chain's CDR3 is CATRFIQGIRETQYF. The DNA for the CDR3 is TGTGCCACCCGGTTCATTCAGGGAATTAGAGAGACCCAGTACTTC. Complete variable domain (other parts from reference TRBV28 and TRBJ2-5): DVKVTQSSRYLVKRTGEKVFLECVQDMDHENMFWYRQDPGLGLRLIYFSYDVKMKEKGDIPEGYSVSREKKERFSLILESASTNQTSMYLCATRFIQGIRETQYFGPGTRLLVL.

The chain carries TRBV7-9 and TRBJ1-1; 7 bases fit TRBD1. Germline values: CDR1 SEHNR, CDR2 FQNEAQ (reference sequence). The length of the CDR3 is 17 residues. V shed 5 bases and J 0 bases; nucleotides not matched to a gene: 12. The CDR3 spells CASSEARTGVMNTEAFF. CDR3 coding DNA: TGTGCCAGCAGCGAAGCCCGGACAGGAGTAATGAACACTGAAGCTTTCTTT.

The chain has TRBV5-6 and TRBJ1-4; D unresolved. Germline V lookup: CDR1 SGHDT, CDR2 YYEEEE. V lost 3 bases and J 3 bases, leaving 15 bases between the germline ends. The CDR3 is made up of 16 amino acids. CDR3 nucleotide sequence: TGTGCCAGCAGCTCCGGGTCCGCCCCCGCTAATGAAAAACTGTTTTTT. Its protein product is CASSSGSAPANEKLFF.

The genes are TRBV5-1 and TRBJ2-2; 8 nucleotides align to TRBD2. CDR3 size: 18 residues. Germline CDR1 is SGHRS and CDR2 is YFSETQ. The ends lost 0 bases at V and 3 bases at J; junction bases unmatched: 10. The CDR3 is CASSLVGGGSWDTGELFF. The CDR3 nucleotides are TGCGCCAGCAGCTTGGTTGGCGGGGGGTCCTGGGACACCGGGGAGCTGTTTTTT. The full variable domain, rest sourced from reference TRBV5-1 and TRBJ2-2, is KAGVTQTPRYLIKTRGQQVTLSCSPISGHRSVSWYQQTPGQGLQFLFEYFSETQRNKGNFPGRFSGRQFSNSRSEMNVSTLELGDSALYLCASSLVGGGSWDTGELFFGEGSRLTVL.

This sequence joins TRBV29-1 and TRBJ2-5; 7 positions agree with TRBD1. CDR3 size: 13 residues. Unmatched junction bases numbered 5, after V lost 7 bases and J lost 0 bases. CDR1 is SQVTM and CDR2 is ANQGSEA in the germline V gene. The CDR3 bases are TGCAGCGCGATGGGACAGAACCAAGAGACCCAGTACTTC. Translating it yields CSAMGQNQETQYF.

CDR3 residues: CASSPTQGLGEETQYF. CDR3 bases: TGTGCCAGCAGCCCAACTCAAGGTCTAGGCGAAGAGACCCAGTACTTC. This sequence joins TRBV7-2 and TRBJ2-5; D remains ambiguous. Trimming pared 5 bases from V and 3 bases from J, leaving 19 bases between. This CDR3 spans 16 amino acids. From germline, CDR1 is SGHTA and CDR2 FQGNSA.

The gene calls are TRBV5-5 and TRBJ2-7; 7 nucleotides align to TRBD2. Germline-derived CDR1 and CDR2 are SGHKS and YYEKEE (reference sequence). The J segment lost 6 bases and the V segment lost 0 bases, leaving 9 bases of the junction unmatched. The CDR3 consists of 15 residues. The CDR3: CASSLDGGRPSEQYF. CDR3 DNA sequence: TGTGCCAGCAGCTTGGACGGGGGGAGACCCTCCGAGCAGTACTTC.

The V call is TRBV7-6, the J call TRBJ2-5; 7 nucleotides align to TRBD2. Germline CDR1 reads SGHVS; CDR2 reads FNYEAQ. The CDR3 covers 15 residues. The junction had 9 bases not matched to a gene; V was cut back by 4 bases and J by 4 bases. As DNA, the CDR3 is TGTGCCAGCAGCTCCACTAGCGCGATTTTAGAGACCCAGTACTTC. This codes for CASSSTSAILETQYF.

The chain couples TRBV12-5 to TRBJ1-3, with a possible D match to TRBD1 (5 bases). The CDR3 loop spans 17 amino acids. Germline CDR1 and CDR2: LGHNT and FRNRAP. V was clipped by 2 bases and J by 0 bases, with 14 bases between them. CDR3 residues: CASGLTGQSYSGNTIYF. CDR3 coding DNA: TGTGCTAGTGGTTTGACAGGCCAAAGTTACTCTGGAAACACCATATATTTT. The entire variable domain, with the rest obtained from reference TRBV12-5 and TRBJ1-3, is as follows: DARVTQTPRHKVTEMGQEVTMRCQPILGHNTVFWYRQTMMQGLELLAYFRNRAPLDDSGMPKDRFSAEMPDATLATLKIQPSEPRDSAVYFCASGLTGQSYSGNTIYFGEGSWLTVV.